This paragraph covers one TCR beta chain sequence. This sample was included in a study of cytotoxic CD8 clonotypes in ibrutinib-treated CLL. Some clones are missing from TCRdb's copy, which holds only in-frame ones; the method was immunoSEQ multiplex PCR. The sample comprises some 200,000 clones, about 72% of which are singletons, and around 15% rests with the top ten. In germline, CDR1 is LNHNV, CDR2 YYDKDF (reference sequence). V was shortened by 1 base and J by 2 bases, with 11 bases between the two germline ends. CDR3 length: 15 residues. Sequenced here: PBMCs, sampled after 24 months of ibrutinib treatment. The origin of this receptor is a human donor with chronic lymphocytic leukemia. The V and J genes are TRBV15 and TRBJ2-5, with a tentative D call TRBD2 (5 bases). The CDR3 DNA sequence: TGTGCCACCAGCAGAGTGGCTAGCCGGCAAGAGACCCAGTACTTC. Protein: CATSRVASRQETQYF.